This entry describes one T cell receptor beta chain. Trimming pared 4 bases from V and 6 bases from J, leaving 8 bases between. From germline, CDR1 is DFQATT and CDR2 SNEGSKA (reference sequence). This CDR3 region has 11 residues. This record belongs to a study of metastatic and nonmetastatic thyroid tumors. About the study: Patients with malignant and benign thyroid disease provided blood and tumor or nodule tissue, whose repertoires were compared.

TCRdb re-processed the PCR reads through MiXCR. The data contain approximately 60,000 clones, roughly 30% of them singletons. Nobody among the patients had been given any treatment before thyroid surgery. The chain carries TRBV20-1 and TRBJ2-3; D unresolved. The sample consisted of blood. This sequence was found in a female donor with papillary thyroid cancer or a benign thyroid nodule (not recorded which). Some clones in this sample may be carry-over from other donors' samples. CDR3 sequence (DNA): TGCAGTGCTATGAGTGGGGATACGCAGTATTTT. This sequence encodes CSAMSGDTQYF.